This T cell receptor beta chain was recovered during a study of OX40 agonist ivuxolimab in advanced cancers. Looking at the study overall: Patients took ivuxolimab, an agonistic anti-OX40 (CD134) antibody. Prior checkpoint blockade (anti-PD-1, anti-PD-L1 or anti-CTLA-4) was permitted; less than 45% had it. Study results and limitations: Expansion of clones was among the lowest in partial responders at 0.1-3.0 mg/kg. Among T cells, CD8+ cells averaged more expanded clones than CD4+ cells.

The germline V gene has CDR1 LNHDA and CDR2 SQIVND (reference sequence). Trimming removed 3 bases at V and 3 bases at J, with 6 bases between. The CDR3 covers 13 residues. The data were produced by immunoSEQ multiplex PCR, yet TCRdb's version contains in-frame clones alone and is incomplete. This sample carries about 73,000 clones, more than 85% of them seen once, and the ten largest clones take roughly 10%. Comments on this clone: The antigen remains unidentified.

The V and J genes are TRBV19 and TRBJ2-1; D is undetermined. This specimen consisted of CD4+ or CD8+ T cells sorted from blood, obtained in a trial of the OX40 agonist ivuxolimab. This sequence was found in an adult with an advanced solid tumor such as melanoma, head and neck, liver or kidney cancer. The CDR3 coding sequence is TGTGCCAGTAGTATCTCCAGCTACAATGAGCAGTTCTTC. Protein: CASSISSYNEQFF.